The 22 T cell receptor beta chains given below trace back to one sample, sequenced in a study of cytomegalovirus exposure and HLA in healthy donors listed by TCRdb under 2017. The protocol used for the library was the immunoSEQ multiplex PCR assay. For the multiplex PCR, a mixture combining 60 forward primers for TCR Vbeta segments and 13 reverse primers for TCR Jbeta segments was used. TCRdb stores this immuneACCESS table with in-frame sequences only. Part of the clones is absent; in the studies checked, under half of the shortfall reflects unresolved V genes, and no reason is known for the rest. This sample is represented by about 52,000 clones; 45% to 70% of them were singletons. The ten largest clones add up to approximately 12% of the sample. Material: PBMCs. All receptors come from a human donor in good health.

The genes are TRBV7-9 and TRBJ1-1; maybe TRBD1 (6 bases). V dropped 5 bases and J dropped 1 base, with 8 bases sitting between them. The CDR3 contains 13 residues. The V gene's germline CDR1 is SEHNR and CDR2 FQNEAQ (reference sequence). The CDR3 sequence: CASSIQGNTEAFF. The CDR3 DNA sequence: TGTGCCAGCAGCATACAGGGGAACACTGAAGCTTTCTTT.

The V and J genes are TRBV29-1 and TRBJ2-7; D may be TRBD2 (5 bases). Trimming took off 3 bases at V and 3 bases at J, with 9 bases between the two ends. CDR1 and CDR2 (germline): SQVTM, ANQGSEA. This CDR3 has 12 residues. CDR3 protein: CSVEGEGYEQYF. The CDR3 DNA reads TGCAGCGTTGAGGGAGAGGGCTACGAGCAGTACTTC.

This clone was observed once. This rearrangement joins TRBV10-1 to TRBJ1-3; 8 bases line up with TRBD1. CDR3 length: 16 amino acids. V gave up 8 bases and J gave up 1 base; unmatched junction bases: 10. Per the germline V gene, CDR1 is WNHNN and CDR2 is SYGVQD (reference sequence). CDR3 nucleotides: TGCGCCAGCCTTGATACAGGGGGGACATCTGGAAACACCATATATTTT. Translation gives CASLDTGGTSGNTIYF.

The CDR3 region has the DNA TGTGCCAGTAGTATTCCTGACTACTCACCCCTATATGGCTACACCTTC. It specifies CASSIPDYSPLYGYTF. The gene calls are TRBV19 and TRBJ1-2, with D unresolved. V was trimmed by 3 bases and J by 5 bases, leaving 19 bases between them. This CDR3 region has 16 residues. Germline V gene lookup returns CDR1 LNHDA and CDR2 SQIVND (reference sequence).

This clone has more than one count but fewer than ten. Here the CDR3 reads CASSSFETVPIGYTF. Here the CDR3 DNA reads TGTGCCAGCAGCTCATTTGAGACAGTCCCTATTGGCTACACCTTC. The chain carries TRBV7-2 and TRBJ1-2; tentative D call: TRBD1 (5 bases). The germline V gene has CDR1 SGHTA and CDR2 FQGNSA. V lost 4 bases, J lost 7 bases, and 19 bases lay in between. This CDR3 is 15 amino acids long.

The J gene is TRBJ1-6, the V gene TRBV18; possibly TRBD1 for D (5 bases). The CDR3 length is 14 residues. Trimming removed 6 bases from V and 6 bases from J, with 12 bases in between. Germline-derived CDR1 and CDR2 are KGHSH and LQKENI. The DNA of the CDR3 is TGTGCCAGCTCGCCGGCACAGGCTAATTCACCCCTCCACTTT. Amino acid sequence: CASSPAQANSPLHF.

The gene calls are TRBV1 and TRBJ2-1; the table assigns TRBD2, which was not confirmed against the DNA. TRBV1 is classified as a pseudogene. This CDR3 is built from 19 residues. CDR3 in DNA: TGCACCAGCAGCCAAGCGACCCTAGCGGGGGTCAAACCCTACAATGAGCAGTTCTTC. Translated, it gives CTSSQATLAGVKPYNEQFF.

This clone was counted a few times. The chain is built from TRBV30 and TRBJ1-1; tentatively, D is TRBD1 (6 bases). V dropped 1 base and J dropped 7 bases, with 16 bases sitting between them. CDR1 GTSNPN and CDR2 SVGIG come from the germline V gene (reference sequence). The CDR3 consists of 14 residues. The CDR3 spells CAWSGGTGSSEAFF. The CDR3 DNA sequence: TGTGCCTGGAGTGGCGGAACAGGGTCCAGTGAAGCTTTCTTT.

The rearrangement uses TRBV18 and TRBJ2-1, with D perhaps matching TRBD2 (7 bases). From germline, CDR1 is KGHSH and CDR2 LQKENI. The CDR3 extends over 14 amino acids. Trimming cost V 1 base and J 6 bases, with 10 bases left between them. CDR3 sequence (DNA): TGTGCCAGCTCACCACAAGGGGGGGGCAATGAGCAGTTCTTC. Protein product: CASSPQGGGNEQFF.

The chain combines TRBV9 with TRBJ1-1, with D hard to call. CDR1 is SGDLS, CDR2 YYNGEE, per germline. This CDR3 comprises 13 residues. The V and J ends lost 3 bases and 8 bases respectively, with 14 bases between them. This chain's CDR3 is CASSAPAGKEAFF. DNA of the CDR3: TGTGCCAGCAGCGCCCCGGCGGGAAAAGAAGCTTTCTTT. Looking up the rest from reference TRBV9 and TRBJ1-1 gives the full variable domain: DSGVTQTPKHLITATGQRVTLRCSPRSGDLSVYWYQQSLDQGLQFLIQYYNGEERAKGNILERFSAQQFPDLHSELNLSSLELGDSALYFCASSAPAGKEAFFGQGTRLTVV.

Details on this clone: Likely a read error: the CDR3 ends without its conserved phenylalanine or tryptophan. J is TRBJ1-1 and V is TRBV18; no firm D call. The CDR3 sequence is 13 residues long. V shed 7 bases and J shed 2 bases, with 11 bases lying between them. The germline V gene encodes CDR1 KGHSH and CDR2 LQKENI. The CDR3 coding sequence is TGTGCCAGCTTCCCGACAAGAAACACTGAAGCTTTCCTT. Protein: CASFPTRNTEAFL.

V and J are TRBV4-3 and TRBJ2-7; possibly TRBD2 for D (6 bases). Germline V gene data show CDR1 as LGHNA and CDR2 as YSLEER. Trimming took 0 bases from V and 4 from J, leaving 7 bases between them. CDR3 length: 13 amino acids. Here the CDR3 DNA reads TGCGCCAGCAGCCAAGATCGGGGGTACGAGCAGTACTTC. This encodes CASSQDRGYEQYF.

In this sample, this clone turned up a few times. V usage is TRBV23-1 and J usage is TRBJ2-3; the match to TRBD2 covers 11 bases. TRBV23-1 is reported as an ORF; its role is uncertain. The CDR3 contains 16 residues. The trim removed 2 bases at V and 1 base at J, leaving 2 bases unmatched. CDR3 coding DNA: TGCGCCAGCAGTCAAAGACTAGCGGGGTGCACAGATACGCAGTATTTT. Translated: CASSQRLAGCTDTQYF.

V gene TRBV9 combines with J gene TRBJ2-2; D not resolved. V shed 0 bases and J shed 0 bases, with 6 bases lying between them. Germline CDR1 is SGDLS and CDR2 is YYNGEE. CDR3 size: 15 residues. The CDR3 region has the DNA TGTGCCAGCAGCGTAGGAACTACGAACACCGGGGAGCTGTTTTTT. This translates into CASSVGTTNTGELFF.

This sequence joins TRBV30 and TRBJ1-3; no definite D call. Germline V lookup: CDR1 GTSNPN, CDR2 SVGIG (reference sequence). CDR3 length: 12 residues. Deletions cut 0 bases from V and 4 bases from J, with 4 bases between. CDR3 region: CAWSVSGNTIYF. CDR3 sequence (DNA): TGTGCCTGGAGTGTGTCAGGAAACACCATATATTTT.

The chain carries TRBV5-1 and TRBJ2-7; TRBD2 agrees at 14 bases. Germline V CDR1 and CDR2: SGHRS, YFSETQ. This CDR3 has 18 residues. V was clipped by 3 bases and J by 4 bases; unmatched bases: 12. CDR3 residues: CASSYGTSGGGSSYEQYF. As DNA, the CDR3 is TGCGCCAGCAGCTACGGGACTAGCGGGGGTGGGTCTTCATACGAGCAGTACTTC. The full variable domain, in which reference TRBV5-1 and TRBJ2-7 provide the parts outside the CDR3, is KAGVTQTPRYLIKTRGQQVTLSCSPISGHRSVSWYQQTPGQGLQFLFEYFSETQRNKGNFPGRFSGRQFSNSRSEMNVSTLELGDSALYLCASSYGTSGGGSSYEQYFGPGTRLTVT.

V usage is TRBV5-1 and J usage is TRBJ2-7, with 8 bases lining up with TRBD1. V lost 0 bases to trimming and J lost 2 bases; unmatched junction nucleotides: 7. Germline CDR1 reads SGHRS; CDR2 reads YFSETQ. The CDR3 loop spans 16 amino acids. The CDR3 DNA reads as TGCGCCAGCAGCTTGGCAGCAGGGGGCGCCGCCTACGAGCAGTACTTC. The encoded protein is CASSLAAGGAAYEQYF.

The rearrangement joins TRBV14 to TRBJ2-5, with 7 bases matching TRBD1. J lost 5 bases, V lost 4 bases, and 7 bases had no gene match. CDR1 and CDR2 from the germline V gene are SGHDN and FVKESK. The CDR3 is 14 residues long. The CDR3 sequence: CASSRIGGLETQYF. CDR3 in DNA: TGTGCCAGCAGCCGGATAGGGGGCTTGGAGACCCAGTACTTC.

The V and J genes are TRBV19 and TRBJ1-5, with 11 nucleotides matching TRBD1. Germline loops: CDR1 LNHDA, CDR2 SQIVND (reference sequence). The V segment lost 6 bases and the J segment 5 bases; nucleotides outside the gene matches: 3. The CDR3 has 14 residues. The CDR3 DNA sequence: TGTGCCAGTAGCCGGACAGGGGGCGATCAGCCCCAGCATTTT. Protein: CASSRTGGDQPQHF.

The rearrangement joins TRBV7-8 to TRBJ1-1; 10 bases are a match to TRBD1. The junction had 9 bases not matched to a gene; V was cut back by 2 bases and J by 3 bases. CDR1 and CDR2 (germline): SGHVS, FQNEAQ. This CDR3 has 17 amino acids. The CDR3 loop reads CASSLRPGQGLDTEAFF. CDR3 bases: TGTGCCAGCAGCTTAAGACCGGGACAGGGGTTGGACACTGAAGCTTTCTTT.

This clone occurred a few times. The J gene is TRBJ1-4, the V gene TRBV9; D uncertain. V was cut by 3 bases and J by 0 bases, with 9 bases left in between. Germline V gene lookup returns CDR1 SGDLS and CDR2 YYNGEE. The CDR3 extends over 15 amino acids. The CDR3 bases are TGTGCCAGCAGCGCTTCACAAGCAACTAATGAAAAACTGTTTTTT. Translated: CASSASQATNEKLFF. Using reference TRBV9 and TRBJ1-4 for the parts outside the CDR3, the full variable domain is DSGVTQTPKHLITATGQRVTLRCSPRSGDLSVYWYQQSLDQGLQFLIQYYNGEERAKGNILERFSAQQFPDLHSELNLSSLELGDSALYFCASSASQATNEKLFFGSGTQLSVL.

This rearrangement joins TRBV5-6 to TRBJ1-1, with 7 bases aligning to TRBD1. The germline CDR1 and CDR2 sequences are SGHDT and YYEEEE. This CDR3 contains 14 residues. V was clipped by 4 bases and J by 7 bases; unmatched bases: 10. The CDR3 DNA sequence: TGTGCCAGCAGCGCGCCGGGACAGCCCTATGAAGCTTTCTTT. This encodes CASSAPGQPYEAFF.